This T cell receptor beta chain originates from a study of T cells in localized non-small cell lung cancer. With regard to this clone: Its antigen remains unknown.

General observations from the study: Median detection of top 100 tumor clones in adjacent lung was about 60 clones. Sequence data derive from only one tumor region, so heterogeneity remains possible.

Sequenced by immunoSEQ multiplex PCR; TCRdb stores in-frame clones only, minus some. Of tens of thousands of clones in the sample, 80% to 95% were seen once. Germline CDR1 is MGHDK and CDR2 is SYGVNS. This CDR3 is 15 amino acids long. The germline V and J ends were trimmed by 5 bases and 2 bases, with 16 bases remaining between them. Sequences were derived from peripheral blood mononuclear cells, sampled before any cancer treatment. This TCR was recovered from a female donor older than 55 with stage II lung adenocarcinoma. The chain uses TRBV25-1 and TRBJ2-7; a weak D match, TRBD1 (6 bases). CDR3 nucleotide sequence: TGTGCCAGCAGTCCCCCGACAGGCTTCGCCTACGAGCAGTACTTC. Translated, it gives CASSPPTGFAYEQYF.